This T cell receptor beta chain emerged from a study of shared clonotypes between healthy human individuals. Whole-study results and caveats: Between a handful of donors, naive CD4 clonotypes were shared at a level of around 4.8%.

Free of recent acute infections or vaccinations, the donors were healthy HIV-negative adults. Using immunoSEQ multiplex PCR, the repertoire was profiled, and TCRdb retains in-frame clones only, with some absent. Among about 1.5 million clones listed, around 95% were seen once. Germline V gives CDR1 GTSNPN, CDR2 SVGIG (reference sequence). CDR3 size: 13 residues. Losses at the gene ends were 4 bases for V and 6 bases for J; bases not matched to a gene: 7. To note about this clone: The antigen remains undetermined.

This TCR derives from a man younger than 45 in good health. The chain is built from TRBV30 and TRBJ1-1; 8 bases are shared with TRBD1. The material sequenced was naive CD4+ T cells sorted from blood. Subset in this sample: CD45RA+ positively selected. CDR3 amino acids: CAWTNTGGAEAFF. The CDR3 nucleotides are TGTGCCTGGACAAATACAGGGGGTGCTGAAGCTTTCTTT. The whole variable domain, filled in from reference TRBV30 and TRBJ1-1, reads SQTIHQWPATLVQPVGSPLSLECTVEGTSNPNLYWYRQAAGRGLQLLFYSVGIGQISSEVPQNLSASRPQDRQFILSSKKLLLSDSGFYLCAWTNTGGAEAFFGQGTRLTVV.